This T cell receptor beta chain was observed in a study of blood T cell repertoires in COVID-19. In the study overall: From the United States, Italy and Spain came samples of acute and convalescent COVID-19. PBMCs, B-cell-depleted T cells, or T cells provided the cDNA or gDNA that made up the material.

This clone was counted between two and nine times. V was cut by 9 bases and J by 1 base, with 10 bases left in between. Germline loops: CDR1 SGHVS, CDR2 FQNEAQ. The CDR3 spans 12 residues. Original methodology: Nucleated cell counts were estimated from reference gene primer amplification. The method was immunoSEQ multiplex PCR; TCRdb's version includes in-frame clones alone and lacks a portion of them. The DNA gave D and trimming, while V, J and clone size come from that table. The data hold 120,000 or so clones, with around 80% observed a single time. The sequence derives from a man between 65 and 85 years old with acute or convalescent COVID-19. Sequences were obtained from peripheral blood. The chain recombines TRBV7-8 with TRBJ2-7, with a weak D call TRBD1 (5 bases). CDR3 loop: CASRQSSYEQYF. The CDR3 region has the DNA TGTGCCAGTCGACAGTCGTCCTACGAGCAGTACTTC.